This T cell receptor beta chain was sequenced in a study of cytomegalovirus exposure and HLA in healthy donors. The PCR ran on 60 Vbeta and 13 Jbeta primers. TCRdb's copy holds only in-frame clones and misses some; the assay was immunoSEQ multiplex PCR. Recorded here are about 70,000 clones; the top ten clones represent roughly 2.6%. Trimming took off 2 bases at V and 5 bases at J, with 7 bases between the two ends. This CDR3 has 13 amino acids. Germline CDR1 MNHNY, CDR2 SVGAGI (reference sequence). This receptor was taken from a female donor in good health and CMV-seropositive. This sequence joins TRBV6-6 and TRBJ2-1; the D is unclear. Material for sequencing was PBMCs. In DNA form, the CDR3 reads TGTGCCAGCAGTTACGACATAAACAATGAGCAGTTCTTC. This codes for CASSYDINNEQFF.